This T cell receptor beta chain was sequenced during a study of blood T cell repertoires in COVID-19. About the study: PBMCs, B-cell-depleted T cells, or T cells provided the cDNA or gDNA that made up the material.

Under the authors' procedure: Amplification of reference gene primers provided the estimated nucleated cell counts. Profiled with immunoSEQ multiplex PCR; TCRdb holds only in-frame clones, not every one. V and J calls and clone size come straight from that table; D and trimming were deduced from the DNA. In the table there are some 67,000 clones, just over 90% of which are singletons. This CDR3 has 13 amino acids. Per germline, CDR1 MDHEN and CDR2 SYDVKM. Trimming pared 3 bases from V and 6 bases from J, leaving 11 bases between. This clone was picked up one time. J is TRBJ1-1 and V is TRBV28; D possibly corresponds to TRBD1 (6 bases). Material for sequencing was peripheral blood. The sequence was collected from a woman aged 18-29 years with acute or convalescent COVID-19. The CDR3 region has the DNA TGTGCCAGCAGTTTTGGGGGGGCGGCTGAAGCTTTCTTT. Translating gives CASSFGGAAEAFF.